What follows are 14 T cell receptor beta chains derived from one specimen sequenced in a study of Tregs in tolerant kidney transplant recipients. Recipient PBMCs carried a CFSE label and met irradiated graft donor PBMCs for about six days before FACS sorting. Only in-frame clones appear in the TCRdb table, and some are missing; sequencing was by immunoSEQ multiplex PCR. Of fewer than 20,000 clones listed, over 40% are singletons. These TCRs' antigens remain unknown. Sample: CD4+ T cells from blood cultured with allogeneic cells, taken before the transplant. The receptors come from a human patient who received a combined kidney and bone marrow transplant.

The rearrangement links TRBV13 to TRBJ2-7; possible D gene TRBD2, 6 bases. This CDR3 has 15 residues. Trimming removed 5 bases at V and 0 bases at J, with 14 bases between. From germline, CDR1 is PRHDT and CDR2 FYEKMQ (reference sequence). In DNA, the CDR3 is TGTGCCAGCAGCCTGGCGGGACTCTTCTCCTACGAGCAGTACTTC. Translated: CASSLAGLFSYEQYF.

The chain joins TRBV7-3 to TRBJ2-1; D perhaps matches TRBD2 (6 bases). V lost 5 bases, J lost 2 bases, and 16 bases lay in between. Germline V gives CDR1 SGHTA, CDR2 FQGTGA. The CDR3 runs to 16 residues. CDR3 sequence (DNA): TGTGCCAGCAGCCTCCGGGGTAGCGGACCCTACAATGAGCAGTTCTTC. Its protein is CASSLRGSGPYNEQFF.

In its sample, this clone was seen a few times. V and J are TRBV5-1 and TRBJ2-2; D might be TRBD1 (6 bases). The CDR3 contains 15 residues. The germline V and J ends were trimmed by 0 bases and 6 bases, with 12 bases remaining between them. Germline CDR1 reads SGHRS; CDR2 reads YFSETQ. Written as DNA, the CDR3 is TGCGCCAGCAGCTTGGGACAGGTTGATTCCGGGGAGCTGTTTTTT. It codes for CASSLGQVDSGELFF.

This clone has a handful of counts. V gene TRBV7-9 combines with J gene TRBJ2-1; D might be TRBD2 (5 bases). The V and J ends lost 3 bases and 5 bases respectively, with 11 bases between them. Germline V gene data show CDR1 as SEHNR and CDR2 as FQNEAQ (reference sequence). The CDR3 runs 14 residues. The CDR3 DNA follows: TGTGCCAGCAGCTTGGAAGGGAGTCACAATGAGCAGTTCTTC. Residues: CASSLEGSHNEQFF.

The chain uses TRBV6-6 and TRBJ1-1; D might be TRBD1 (6 bases). CDR1 is MNHNY, CDR2 SVGAGI, per germline (reference sequence). The CDR3 loop spans 12 amino acids. Deletions cut 5 bases from V and 4 bases from J, with 8 bases between. The CDR3 region is CASSTQGTEAFF. CDR3 coding DNA: TGTGCCAGCAGTACACAGGGCACTGAAGCTTTCTTT.

The CDR3 loop reads CASSVAPQLPHLRDTQYF. CDR3 DNA sequence: TGTGCCAGCAGCGTTGCCCCCCAACTACCCCACCTTAGGGATACGCAGTATTTT. The chain has TRBV7-2 and TRBJ2-3; D remains ambiguous. Trimming took off 5 bases at V and 6 bases at J, with 27 bases between the two ends. The CDR3 has 18 residues. Germline CDR1 and CDR2: SGHTA and FQGNSA.

This chain uses TRBV2 with TRBJ1-3; D call uncertain. The V gene lost 8 bases and the J gene lost 1 base, with 15 bases spanning the gap. CDR1 is SNHLY and CDR2 is FYNNEI in the germline V gene. The length of the CDR3 is 15 residues. The CDR3 protein is CASVLEGASGNTIYF. Here the CDR3 DNA reads TGTGCCAGCGTTCTAGAGGGTGCGTCTGGAAACACCATATATTTT.

The chain uses TRBV4-1 and TRBJ2-1, with TRBD2 matching over 13 bases. Germline V gives CDR1 MGHRA, CDR2 YSYEKL. J lost 5 bases, V lost 0 bases, and 13 bases had no gene match. This CDR3 contains 20 residues. This CDR3 is CASSQDPQRLAGGVHNEQFF. In DNA form, the CDR3 reads TGCGCCAGCAGCCAAGATCCCCAACGACTAGCGGGAGGTGTACACAATGAGCAGTTCTTC.

The V gene is TRBV15, the J gene TRBJ2-7; D is possibly TRBD1 (6 bases). Trimming shortened V by 0 bases and J by 4 bases, and 10 bases separated the two germline ends. The CDR3 is 14 residues long. Germline lookup yields CDR1 LNHNV and CDR2 YYDKDF (reference sequence). This CDR3 reads CATSRDRQAYEQYF. In DNA, the CDR3 is TGTGCCACCAGCAGAGACAGACAGGCTTACGAGCAGTACTTC.

This chain uses TRBV27 with TRBJ2-2; 12 nucleotides agree with TRBD2. CDR1 MNHEY and CDR2 SMNVEV come from the germline V gene (reference sequence). This CDR3 contains 16 residues. Trimming took 5 bases from V and 6 from J; bases not matched to a gene: 7. DNA for the CDR3: TGTGCCAGCAGTCTGATACTAGCGGGGGGTCCCGGGGAGCTGTTTTTT. Translating gives CASSLILAGGPGELFF.

This rearrangement joins TRBV5-6 to TRBJ1-3; 7 nucleotides agree with TRBD1. V trimming: 3 bases; J trimming: 2 bases; junction bases outside the gene matches: 2. The germline gives CDR1 SGHDT, CDR2 YYEEEE. This CDR3 comprises 14 residues. The chain's CDR3 is CASSWTGPGNTIYF. The CDR3, as DNA: TGTGCCAGCAGCTGGACAGGCCCTGGAAACACCATATATTTT.

The V call is TRBV15, the J call TRBJ2-6, with D possibly matching TRBD2 (5 bases). Germline assignment: CDR1 LNHNV and CDR2 YYDKDF (reference sequence). The CDR3 has 17 amino acids. V lost 0 bases, J lost 4 bases, and 13 bases lay in between. The CDR3: CATSRELGVGGANVLTF. CDR3 sequence (DNA): TGTGCCACCAGCAGAGAATTGGGAGTAGGGGGGGCCAACGTCCTGACTTTC.

The V call is TRBV29-1, the J call TRBJ1-1; D might be TRBD1 (5 bases). Germline assignment: CDR1 SQVTM and CDR2 ANQGSEA. This CDR3 is 14 amino acids long. V gave up 1 base and J gave up 4 bases, with 13 bases separating them. The CDR3 nucleotides are TGCAGCGTTGAAGGAGGAAGGGGCAGCACTGAAGCTTTCTTT. It yields the protein CSVEGGRGSTEAFF.

This clone was detected a few times. The chain has TRBV5-1 and TRBJ2-1; 10 nucleotides line up with TRBD2. V shed 8 bases and J 8 bases; nucleotides not matched to a gene: 10. There are 14 residues in the CDR3. Germline V CDR1 and CDR2: SGHRS, YFSETQ. The CDR3 DNA sequence: TGCGCCAGAACTGGGCTAGCGGGAGAGGATGAGCAGTTCTTC. This encodes CARTGLAGEDEQFF.